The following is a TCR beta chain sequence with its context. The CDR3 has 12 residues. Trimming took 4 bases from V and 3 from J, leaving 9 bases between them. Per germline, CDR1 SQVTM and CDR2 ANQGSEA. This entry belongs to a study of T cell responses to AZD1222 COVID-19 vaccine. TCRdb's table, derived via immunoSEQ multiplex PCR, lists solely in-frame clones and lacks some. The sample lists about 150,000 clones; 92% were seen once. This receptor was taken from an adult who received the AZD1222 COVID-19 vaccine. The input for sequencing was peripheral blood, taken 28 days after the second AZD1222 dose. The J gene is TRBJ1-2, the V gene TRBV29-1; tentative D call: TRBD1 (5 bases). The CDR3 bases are TGCAGCGTTGCCGTAGGGGACTATGGCTACACCTTC. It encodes CSVAVGDYGYTF.